These 25 T cell receptor beta chains were sequenced from one sample in a study of beta chain features in type 1 diabetes. Findings and limits, study-wide: Type 1 diabetes patients showed a moderate but significant shortening of TCRB CDR3s in all four CD4+ subsets.

Reverse transcription of all isolated RNA meant that expressed TCRB transcripts were sequenced. Here immunoSEQ multiplex PCR was the method, and the copy in TCRdb shows in-frame clones only, minus some. The table records over 300,000 clones, roughly 8.8% of them present only once. These TCRs' antigens remain unknown. The material sequenced was central memory CD4+ T cells from blood. These receptor sequences come from a man between 25 and 39 years old with type 1 diabetes.

Many counts were recorded for this clone. The genes are TRBV7-2 and TRBJ2-5; TRBD2 aligns across 8 bases. CDR1 is SGHTA, CDR2 FQGNSA, per germline. The ends lost 2 bases at V and 5 bases at J; junction bases unmatched: 4. The CDR3 sequence is 14 residues long. CDR3 sequence (DNA): TGTGCCAGCAGCTTATCGACTAGCGTGGAGACCCAGTACTTC. This codes for CASSLSTSVETQYF.

The chain employs TRBV7-9 and TRBJ2-1, with 7 bases that match TRBD2. The germline V gene encodes CDR1 SEHNR and CDR2 FQNEAQ (reference sequence). This CDR3 comprises 14 residues. V shed 6 bases and J 8 bases; nucleotides not matched to a gene: 10. The CDR3 DNA reads as TGTGCCAGCAGTCGGGACTACCGGCGAGATGAGCAGTTCTTC. Its translation is CASSRDYRRDEQFF.

The gene calls are TRBV5-1 and TRBJ1-2; 7 positions match TRBD1. Germline loops: CDR1 SGHRS, CDR2 YFSETQ. This CDR3 is 16 amino acids long. With V trimmed by 0 bases and J by 7 bases, 12 bases remained unmatched. CDR3 in amino acids: CASSLGSTGERRGYTF. CDR3 nucleotides: TGCGCCAGCAGCTTGGGAAGCACAGGGGAGCGGCGTGGCTACACCTTC.

This clone was seen only a few times. This chain links TRBV5-4 with TRBJ1-2, with D tentatively TRBD1 (5 bases). CDR1 SGHNT and CDR2 YYREEE come from the germline V gene (reference sequence). The CDR3 consists of 15 residues. Trimming removed 2 bases at V and 3 bases at J, with 14 bases between. Written as DNA, the CDR3 is TGTGCCAGCAGCTTCCCGGGGGACGGGGACTATGGCTACACCTTC. Amino acids: CASSFPGDGDYGYTF.

CDR3 DNA sequence: TGTGCCAGCAGCTTGCAGGGTAAGGCTGAAGCTTTCTTT. It encodes CASSLQGKAEAFF. The chain couples TRBV5-6 to TRBJ1-1, with D possibly being TRBD1 (5 bases). Germline CDR1 and CDR2: SGHDT and YYEEEE. CDR3 length: 13 amino acids. Deletions cut 1 base from V and 6 bases from J, with 10 bases between. Combining the CDR3 with reference TRBV5-6 and TRBJ1-1 gives the whole variable domain DAGVTQSPTHLIKTRGQQVTLRCSPKSGHDTVSWYQQALGQGPQFIFQYYEEEERQRGNFPDRFSGHQFPNYSSELNVNALLLGDSALYLCASSLQGKAEAFFGQGTRLTVV.

V is TRBV19 and J is TRBJ2-3; 7 bases line up with TRBD1. The germline V gene encodes CDR1 LNHDA and CDR2 SQIVND (reference sequence). V gave up 0 bases and J gave up 0 bases; unmatched junction bases: 9. The CDR3 is made up of 18 amino acids. Here the CDR3 reads CASSIEPTGWTSTDTQYF. CDR3 nucleotides: TGTGCCAGTAGTATAGAGCCGACAGGGTGGACGAGCACAGATACGCAGTATTTT.

This clone was detected a few times. V and J are TRBV5-1 and TRBJ2-7, with no clear D. Trimming cost V 0 bases and J 4 bases, with 8 bases left between them. Germline values: CDR1 SGHRS, CDR2 YFSETQ. This CDR3 contains 13 residues. The CDR3 spells CASSLDLNYEQYF. The CDR3 DNA reads TGCGCCAGCAGCTTGGATCTAAATTACGAGCAGTACTTC.

The V and J genes are TRBV10-3 and TRBJ2-1, with 8 positions matching TRBD1. This CDR3 contains 15 residues. Germline V gives CDR1 ENHRY, CDR2 SYGVKD. V dropped 8 bases and J dropped 7; count of bases not matched to a gene: 13. The CDR3 DNA reads as TGTGCCATCGGACTTTCGGACAGGGATGGGAATGAGCAGTTCTTC. Its translation is CAIGLSDRDGNEQFF.

This clone was recorded a few times. This chain joins TRBV14 and TRBJ1-4; tentatively, D is TRBD1 (6 bases). Germline CDR1 SGHDN, CDR2 FVKESK. V was pared by 2 bases and J by 8 bases, with 18 bases between. CDR3 size: 16 residues. The CDR3 DNA follows: TGTGCCAGCAGCCAAAACTACAGGGAGGTCGGGGAAAAACTGTTTTTT. This sequence encodes CASSQNYREVGEKLFF.

The chain uses TRBV5-4 and TRBJ2-1; perhaps D is TRBD1 or TRBD2 (6 bases each). The germline CDR1 and CDR2 sequences are SGHNT and YYREEE (reference sequence). The CDR3 is 13 residues long. Trimming removed 4 bases at V and 10 bases at J, with 15 bases between. CDR3 protein: CASSEGGIREQFF. CDR3 bases: TGTGCCAGCAGCGAAGGGGGGATTCGCGAGCAGTTCTTC.

Only a few counts were recorded for this clone. The J gene is TRBJ1-1, the V gene TRBV6-1; no firm D call. This CDR3 has 16 amino acids. CDR1 is MNHNS, CDR2 SASEGT, per germline. Trimming left V 1 base short and J 4 bases short, with 16 bases between. CDR3 nucleotide sequence: TGTGCCAGCAGTGAAGATCCTTGGACCCGGGGCACTGAAGCTTTCTTT. Translating it yields CASSEDPWTRGTEAFF.

The chain combines TRBV7-2 with TRBJ1-5, with TRBD1 matching 10 bases. J was trimmed by 2 bases and V by 5 bases; bases with no gene match: 3. The length of the CDR3 is 15 residues. CDR1 and CDR2 (germline): SGHTA, FQGNSA. CDR3: CASSSGQGGNQPQHF. The CDR3 bases are TGTGCCAGCAGCAGCGGACAGGGGGGCAATCAGCCCCAGCATTTT.

The rearrangement uses TRBV5-1 and TRBJ2-5, with D possibly TRBD2 on 6 matching bases. CDR3 length: 16 residues. V was pared by 0 bases and J by 5 bases, with 17 bases between. Germline V gene data show CDR1 as SGHRS and CDR2 as YFSETQ. In DNA form, the CDR3 reads TGCGCCAGCAGCTTGGCCCCCAACGGGGCGGGGGAGACCCAGTACTTC. Translated: CASSLAPNGAGETQYF.

This clone was detected only a few times. V is TRBV19 and J is TRBJ1-2; no clear D gene. Looked up from germline, CDR1 is LNHDA and CDR2 is SQIVND (reference sequence). The CDR3 totals 12 residues. CDR3 nucleotides: TGTGCTGTGACGGGAACTAACTATGGCTACACCTTC. The encoded protein is CAVTGTNYGYTF.

CDR3: CASSVATSGGAYGTDTQYF. As DNA, the CDR3 is TGCGCCAGCAGCGTGGCGACTAGCGGGGGGGCTTATGGCACAGATACGCAGTATTTT. The gene calls are TRBV5-1 and TRBJ2-3; 14 bases align to TRBD2. Trimming cost V 4 bases and J 1 base; bases outside gene matches: 11. In germline, CDR1 is SGHRS, CDR2 YFSETQ. The CDR3 spans 19 residues.

This clone was counted a few times. The chain has TRBV27 and TRBJ1-6; TRBD1 aligns across 7 bases. The V segment lost 7 bases and the J segment 7 bases; nucleotides outside the gene matches: 7. CDR3 size: 14 residues. Germline V gene data show CDR1 as MNHEY and CDR2 as SMNVEV (reference sequence). The CDR3 is CASTTGVGNSPLHF. The CDR3 DNA reads TGTGCCAGCACCACAGGGGTAGGGAATTCACCCCTCCACTTT.

The sample holds a few counts of this clone. The chain recombines TRBV9 with TRBJ1-3; D uncertain. V lost 4 bases and J lost 0, with 11 bases in between. CDR3 length equals 15 residues. Germline CDR1 is SGDLS and CDR2 is YYNGEE. The CDR3 protein is CASSPRSFSGNTIYF. CDR3 nucleotide sequence: TGTGCCAGCAGCCCACGGAGTTTCTCTGGAAACACCATATATTTT.

In its sample, this clone was seen a few times. The chain couples TRBV29-1 to TRBJ2-4; TRBD1 matches at 7 bases. Unmatched junction bases numbered 6, after V lost 5 bases and J lost 8 bases. The CDR3 runs 12 residues. Germline V gene data show CDR1 as SQVTM and CDR2 as ANQGSEA. CDR3 DNA: TGCAGCGTTAACAGGGGAAGGGACATTCAGTACTTC. Residues: CSVNRGRDIQYF.

The J gene is TRBJ1-2, the V gene TRBV4-3; D gene ambiguous. The germline CDR1 and CDR2 sequences are LGHNA and YSLEER. Trimming took off 0 bases at V and 4 bases at J, with 12 bases between the two ends. The CDR3 has 15 amino acids. CDR3: CASSQDLGPGYGYTF. The CDR3 DNA reads TGCGCCAGCAGCCAAGATTTAGGCCCTGGCTATGGCTACACCTTC.

CDR3 nucleotides: TGTGCCAGCAAGAAGGCGCCGAACACTGAAGCTTTCTTT. Residues: CASKKAPNTEAFF. The chain carries TRBV28 and TRBJ1-1; D is uncertain. Germline V lookup: CDR1 MDHEN, CDR2 SYDVKM. The CDR3 contains 13 residues. Trimming stripped 7 bases from V and 1 base from J, with 10 bases between.

The V gene is TRBV27, the J gene TRBJ2-7; maybe TRBD2 (6 bases). V was cut by 4 bases and J by 2 bases, with 12 bases left in between. The CDR3 loop spans 14 amino acids. Germline CDR1 reads MNHEY; CDR2 reads SMNVEV (reference sequence). The CDR3 is CASSSGDGTYEQYF. CDR3 nucleotides: TGTGCCAGCAGTTCGGGGGACGGAACCTACGAGCAGTACTTC.

The chain has TRBV9 and TRBJ2-7; 7 bases are shared with TRBD1. Trimming cost V 4 bases and J 2 bases; bases outside gene matches: 6. The CDR3 is made up of 14 amino acids. Germline V CDR1 and CDR2: SGDLS, YYNGEE. CDR3 loop: CASSTRTGTYEQYF. DNA for the CDR3: TGTGCCAGCAGCACCCGGACAGGCACCTACGAGCAGTACTTC.

CDR3 sequence reads: CASSLQTDQPQHF. The DNA of the CDR3 is TGTGCCAGCAGCTTACAGACCGATCAGCCCCAGCATTTT. The chain combines TRBV7-2 with TRBJ1-5; D uncertain. V was cut by 2 bases and J by 5 bases, with 7 bases left in between. CDR3 length: 13 amino acids. Germline assignment: CDR1 SGHTA and CDR2 FQGNSA. Using reference TRBV7-2 and TRBJ1-5 for the parts outside the CDR3, the full variable domain is GAGVSQSPSNKVTEKGKDVELRCDPISGHTALYWYRQSLGQGLEFLIYFQGNSAPDKSGLPSDRFSAERTGGSVSTLTIQRTQQEDSAVYLCASSLQTDQPQHFGDGTRLSIL.

The J gene is TRBJ2-7, the V gene TRBV2, with a weak D call TRBD1 (6 bases). The V and J ends lost 5 bases and 4 bases respectively, with 12 bases between them. Germline lookup yields CDR1 SNHLY and CDR2 FYNNEI. The CDR3 sequence is 13 residues long. CDR3 nucleotides: TGTGCCAGCAGTTCGGACAGACTTTACGAGCAGTACTTC. The encoded protein is CASSSDRLYEQYF.

This chain uses TRBV9 with TRBJ1-6; 9 nucleotides align to TRBD1. Germline loops: CDR1 SGDLS, CDR2 YYNGEE. J was trimmed by 10 bases and V by 3 bases; bases with no gene match: 2. CDR3 length equals 13 residues. As DNA, the CDR3 is TGTGCCAGCAGCGGACAGGGGGACTCACCCCTCCACTTT. Its translation is CASSGQGDSPLHF.